A selection of T cell receptor beta chains follows, all from one sample in a study of T cells after yellow fever vaccination. One entry per CDR3 protein results from TCRdb running MiXCR on the 5' RACE reads. The sample lists 80,000 to 100,000 distinct CDR3 sequences; roughly 10% were seen once. Sequenced here: CD8+ T cells not binding an NS4B(214-222) dextramer, sorted from PBMCs, sampled roughly 15 days after the first yellow fever vaccination. The receptors were sampled from a man aged 18 to 30 who received the YFV17D yellow fever vaccine. The conserved cysteine and the conserved F or W are not part of the CDR3 here. Each record gives: V gene, J gene, CDR3 protein.

>TRBV20-1|TRBJ2-7
SASKGGEQY
>TRBV15|TRBJ2-3
ATSRDFPSRGTRGTDTQY
>TRBV20-1|TRBJ2-5
SARETLGPLQETQY
>TRBV7-9|TRBJ2-1
ASSAAADTSEACEQF
>TRBV11-2|TRBJ2-6
ASSLNEGPGVLT
>TRBV4-2|TRBJ1-1
ASSQDYGQGNTEAF
>TRBV9|TRBJ2-7
ASSVVGSTVPYEQY
>TRBV21-1|TRBJ2-1
ASSKLGKLEF
>TRBV12-3/TRBV12-4|TRBJ1-2
ASSQTRQGYGYT
>TRBV15|TRBJ1-2
ATSRDDVRDVGYT
>TRBV3-1|TRBJ2-5
ASSHYRGGRETQY
>TRBV7-9|TRBJ1-1
ASSPPPVEEAF
>TRBV11-2|TRBJ2-7
ASSFGPQGVYEQY
>TRBV6-1|TRBJ1-1
ASSPSFGAEAF
>TRBV6-5|TRBJ2-7
ASSYGSGGGEQY
>TRBV28|TRBJ2-1
ASSSRWRTTYNEQF
>TRBV6-5|TRBJ2-7
ASSYSSSYEQY
>TRBV15|TRBJ1-1
ATSRVARTNTEAF
>TRBV5-1|TRBJ1-1
ASSRRGQGAAEAF
>TRBV7-9|TRBJ2-7
ATIADGYEQY
>TRBV4-1|TRBJ1-1
ASSPTSPMNTEAF
>TRBV6-1|TRBJ2-7
ASSGRQGAGEQY
>TRBV5-4|TRBJ1-5
ASSLKGQGQPQH
>TRBV7-2|TRBJ1-5
ASSLQGRQPQH
>TRBV5-1|TRBJ1-2
ASSLRLTGGDYGYT
>TRBV5-5|TRBJ1-1
ASSLWGQNTEAF
>TRBV7-8|TRBJ1-3
ASSFVTLDAGNTIY
>TRBV27|TRBJ1-4
ASSSFSRGGEKLF
>TRBV9|TRBJ1-2
ASSVGQLTYGYT
>TRBV4-3|TRBJ2-3
ASSQTEGRGTDTQY
>TRBV29-1|TRBJ2-1
SVASGHTYNEQF
>TRBV4-1|TRBJ2-2
ASSQDRPGWNTGELF
>TRBV10-3|TRBJ2-3
AIRRIAGGGSPDTQY
>TRBV5-1|TRBJ1-2
ASSFNEGANYGYT
>TRBV12-3/TRBV12-4|TRBJ2-3
ASSLAQRADTQY
>TRBV2|TRBJ2-5
ATLRGNSGGVRDTQY
>TRBV11-2|TRBJ2-7
ASTNAGQGGLGFYEQY
>TRBV7-2|TRBJ2-2
ASSSLPGTAGELF
>TRBV20-1|TRBJ2-7
SARLRSYEQY
>TRBV12-3/TRBV12-4|TRBJ1-1
ASNRGALNTEAF
>TRBV12-3/TRBV12-4|TRBJ1-5
ASSFSAGSNQPQH
>TRBV27|TRBJ1-5
ASSPAGDQPQH
>TRBV12-3/TRBV12-4|TRBJ1-5
ASSFGGRNQPQH
>TRBV7-2|TRBJ2-3
ASGYGVGSTDTQY
>TRBV6-2/TRBV6-3|TRBJ2-7
ASSYLDGVYEQY
>TRBV12-3/TRBV12-4|TRBJ2-7
ASRVAGGEEQY
>TRBV10-3|TRBJ2-1
ATANPPREHEQF
>TRBV7-9|TRBJ2-7
ASIGRGIYEQY
>TRBV4-3|TRBJ2-4
ASSQGRDRVNIQY
>TRBV29-1|TRBJ2-7
SVESLGEYEQY
>TRBV7-2|TRBJ2-3
ASSQGQGADTQY
>TRBV12-3/TRBV12-4|TRBJ2-3
ASSDGQTYTDTQY
>TRBV7-6|TRBJ1-5
ASSPTGRAGGQPQH
>TRBV12-3/TRBV12-4|TRBJ2-2
ALGKGTGELF
>TRBV27|TRBJ2-2
ASSFGTNTGELF
>TRBV7-6|TRBJ2-2
ASGGQGKNTGELF
>TRBV2|TRBJ1-5
ASSGGGINQPQH
>TRBV5-4|TRBJ1-1
ASSFDTQTEAF
>TRBV5-1|TRBJ2-7
ASSLLGNLEQY